The 21 T cell receptor beta chains listed next were all sequenced from one sample in a study of blood T cell repertoires in COVID-19 (dated by TCRdb to the early 2020s). The library came from the immunoSEQ multiplex PCR assay. The table was pulled from immuneACCESS by TCRdb, which kept in-frame rearrangements only. Such tables lose some clones; where checked, under half of the loss comes from unresolved V genes, and the rest has no known cause. The table for this sample lists 200,000 to 250,000 clones; over 75% of them were counted only once. The ten largest account for nearly 7.5% of the sample. The sequenced sample consisted of PBMCs or T cells enriched from blood (not recorded which). The receptors shown here come from a middle-aged woman with acute COVID-19.

This sequence joins TRBV7-8 and TRBJ1-3, with 7 bases identical to TRBD1. Germline CDR1 SGHVS, CDR2 FQNEAQ. CDR3 size: 15 residues. V lost 1 base, J lost 0 bases, and 0 bases stayed unmatched. The CDR3 bases are TGTGCCAGCAGCTTAGGACAGGGCTCTGGAAACACCATATATTTT. It is translated as CASSLGQGSGNTIYF.

The chain joins TRBV27 to TRBJ1-6, with D possibly being TRBD1 (6 bases). Germline lookup yields CDR1 MNHEY and CDR2 SMNVEV (reference sequence). The V end was cut by 4 bases, the J end by 4 bases, with 17 bases between. This CDR3 is 17 amino acids long. CDR3 DNA: TGTGCCAGCAGTTATATACCAGGGGAAAGATATAATTCACCCCTCCACTTT. Residues: CASSYIPGERYNSPLHF.

The genes are TRBV2 and TRBJ1-3; possible D gene TRBD1, 6 bases. CDR3 length: 14 amino acids. Trimming left V 2 bases short and J 4 bases short, with 9 bases between. Germline CDR1 reads SNHLY; CDR2 reads FYNNEI. The CDR3 sequence is CASSEIGGGNTIYF. CDR3 sequence (DNA): TGTGCCAGCAGTGAAATAGGGGGAGGAAACACCATATATTTT.

The chain recombines TRBV6-2 or TRBV6-3 with TRBJ2-7; D remains unclear. Deletions cut 4 bases from V and 2 bases from J, with 6 bases between. The CDR3 is made up of 12 amino acids. Germline assignment: CDR1 MNHEY and CDR2 SVGEGT. CDR3 protein: CASSSVPYEQYF. The CDR3 bases are TGTGCCAGCAGTTCAGTTCCCTACGAGCAGTACTTC.

The chain employs TRBV7-2 and TRBJ2-2; 8 bases line up with TRBD1. CDR1 is SGHTA and CDR2 is FQGNSA in the germline V gene. The V and J ends lost 5 bases and 1 base, in that order; junction bases with no gene match: 6. The CDR3 runs to 16 residues. The CDR3 reads CASSSRGRRNTGELFF. CDR3 nucleotides: TGTGCCAGCAGCAGCAGGGGGCGCAGGAACACCGGGGAGCTGTTTTTT.

The chain recombines TRBV27 with TRBJ2-1; TRBD2 might be the D (5 bases). CDR1 is MNHEY, CDR2 SMNVEV, per germline (reference sequence). The CDR3 spans 14 residues. The V gene lost 2 bases and the J gene lost 6 bases, with 11 bases spanning the gap. The CDR3 protein is CASSLDYAVNEQFF. The DNA for the CDR3 is TGTGCCAGCAGTTTAGACTATGCAGTCAATGAGCAGTTCTTC.

V usage is TRBV29-1 and J usage is TRBJ2-3; weak D call: TRBD2 (6 bases). Trimming took 6 bases from V and 3 from J, leaving 16 bases between them. The germline gives CDR1 SQVTM, CDR2 ANQGSEA. The CDR3 contains 14 residues. The CDR3, as DNA: TGCAGCGTCCAAGACTATCGGGGGACAGATACGCAGTATTTT. It encodes CSVQDYRGTDTQYF.

The genes are TRBV9 and TRBJ2-2; 9 bases line up with TRBD1. Germline CDR1 is SGDLS and CDR2 is YYNGEE. The junction had 7 bases not matched to a gene; V was cut back by 0 bases and J by 13 bases. The CDR3 has 14 residues. Here the CDR3 DNA reads TGTGCCAGCAGCGTAGACCCAGACAGGGGGACGCTGTTTTTT. This sequence encodes CASSVDPDRGTLFF.

The chain recombines TRBV5-4 with TRBJ1-2; 7 bases map to TRBD1. V was clipped by 4 bases and J by 8 bases; unmatched bases: 5. This CDR3 has 12 amino acids. Germline CDR1 is SGHNT and CDR2 is YYREEE (reference sequence). In nucleotides, the CDR3 is TGTGCCAGCAGCCCGACAGGGAACGGCTACACCTTC. Protein sequence: CASSPTGNGYTF.

The genes are TRBV4-1 and TRBJ1-1; the D gene is possibly TRBD1 (5 bases). In germline, CDR1 is MGHRA, CDR2 YSYEKL. Trimming shortened V by 3 bases and J by 1 base, and 12 bases separated the two germline ends. The CDR3 sequence is 15 residues long. CDR3 nucleotides: TGCGCCAGCAGCCAGGGCAGGGTCGCGAACACTGAAGCTTTCTTT. Residues: CASSQGRVANTEAFF.

This chain joins TRBV6-5 and TRBJ2-2; TRBD1 agrees at 8 bases. J lost 5 bases, V lost 4 bases, and 9 bases had no gene match. Germline CDR1 is MNHEY and CDR2 is SVGAGI. The CDR3 sequence is 16 residues long. CDR3 sequence (DNA): TGTGCCAGCAGTTTCCGGACAGGGTTAAAAACCGGGGAGCTGTTTTTT. Residues: CASSFRTGLKTGELFF.

This chain connects TRBV6-1 to TRBJ2-7; D unresolved. The V gene's germline CDR1 is MNHNS and CDR2 SASEGT. Between the trimmed V and J ends, which lost 3 bases and 2 bases, there was a span of 8 bases. There are 13 residues in the CDR3. This chain's CDR3 is CASSDRLTYEQYF. The DNA for the CDR3 is TGTGCCAGCAGTGACCGGTTAACCTACGAGCAGTACTTC.

This chain uses TRBV19 with TRBJ1-5, with 9 bases that match TRBD1. V dropped 0 bases and J dropped 7; count of bases not matched to a gene: 4. Germline lookup yields CDR1 LNHDA and CDR2 SQIVND (reference sequence). The CDR3 has 15 amino acids. The CDR3 loop is CASSIDGQGRQPQHF. DNA for the CDR3: TGTGCCAGTAGTATAGATGGACAGGGGCGACAGCCCCAGCATTTT.

Only a few counts were recorded for this clone. V gene TRBV4-2 combines with J gene TRBJ1-2; a possible D gene is TRBD1 (6 bases). The CDR3 sequence is 14 residues long. Germline values: CDR1 LGHNA, CDR2 YNFKEQ. V dropped 1 base and J dropped 4 bases, with 10 bases sitting between them. The CDR3 reads CASSQGQEPYGYTF. CDR3 in DNA: TGTGCCAGCAGCCAAGGACAGGAACCCTATGGCTACACCTTC.

This clone was counted once. The chain combines TRBV9 with TRBJ1-2; a weak D match, TRBD1 (5 bases). With 1 base removed from V and 8 bases from J, the gap between germline ends came to 9 bases. The germline CDR1 and CDR2 sequences are SGDLS and YYNGEE. The CDR3 extends over 12 amino acids. The CDR3 spells CASSVQGRGYTF. The CDR3 nucleotides read TGTGCCAGCAGCGTACAGGGAAGAGGCTACACCTTC. The full variable domain, rest sourced from reference TRBV9 and TRBJ1-2, is DSGVTQTPKHLITATGQRVTLRCSPRSGDLSVYWYQQSLDQGLQFLIQYYNGEERAKGNILERFSAQQFPDLHSELNLSSLELGDSALYFCASSVQGRGYTFGSGTRLTVV.

A few counts support this clone. The chain joins TRBV27 to TRBJ2-7; 9 bases are shared with TRBD1. J was trimmed by 7 bases and V by 5 bases; bases with no gene match: 9. Germline V gives CDR1 MNHEY, CDR2 SMNVEV (reference sequence). The CDR3 is made up of 14 amino acids. CDR3 sequence reads: CASSPTQGAGEQYF. CDR3 bases: TGTGCCAGCAGTCCTACACAGGGGGCGGGAGAGCAGTACTTC.

J is TRBJ1-1 and V is TRBV28; D gene unclear. Trimming pared 7 bases from V and 4 bases from J, leaving 10 bases between. This CDR3 is 12 amino acids long. Looked up from germline, CDR1 is MDHEN and CDR2 is SYDVKM. CDR3 nucleotides: TGTGCCAGCACCCTTTCCTCCACTGAAGCTTTCTTT. It codes for CASTLSSTEAFF.

Turning to this clone: Relative to the germline gene, one junction end is altered; a read error may explain this. V usage is TRBV12-3 or TRBV12-4 and J usage is TRBJ1-2, with D perhaps matching TRBD1 (5 bases). The CDR3 sequence is 11 residues long. CDR3 DNA: TGTGCCAGCACCTGGGGGGGTAAGATCCTCTTC. It encodes CASTWGGKILF.

The genes are TRBV2 and TRBJ1-2; D remains ambiguous. The CDR3 contains 13 residues. Germline CDR1 reads SNHLY; CDR2 reads FYNNEI. V lost 6 bases and J 4 bases, leaving 12 bases between the germline ends. This chain's CDR3 is CASSMGPGYGYTF. Here the CDR3 DNA reads TGTGCCAGCAGCATGGGTCCGGGCTATGGCTACACCTTC.

Here the CDR3 DNA reads TGCGCCAGCAGTTTAGCGGGGGACCCGGTGAGGCAGTTCTTC. It is translated as CASSLAGDPVRQFF. The chain couples TRBV10-1 to TRBJ2-1; 9 positions match TRBD2. Germline assignment: CDR1 WNHNN and CDR2 SYGVQD (reference sequence). Germline trimming cut 5 bases from V and 12 bases from J; bases unmatched to any gene: 11. This CDR3 has 14 amino acids.

The chain couples TRBV19 to TRBJ1-5, with TRBD1 identical over 10 bases. Germline assignment: CDR1 LNHDA and CDR2 SQIVND (reference sequence). Unmatched junction bases numbered 3, after V lost 4 bases and J lost 0 bases. The CDR3 loop spans 16 amino acids. Here the CDR3 DNA reads TGTGCCAGTAGTACGACAGGGGGCAATAGCAATCAGCCCCAGCATTTT. It is translated as CASSTTGGNSNQPQHF. The whole variable domain, remainder taken from reference TRBV19 and TRBJ1-5, is DGGITQSPKYLFRKEGQNVTLSCEQNLNHDAMYWYRQDPGQGLRLIYYSQIVNDFQKGDIAEGYSVSREKKESFPLTVTSAQKNPTAFYLCASSTTGGNSNQPQHFGDGTRLSIL.